The sequence of this TCR beta chain was determined in a study of cytomegalovirus exposure and HLA in healthy donors. TCRdb's table, derived via immunoSEQ multiplex PCR, lists solely in-frame clones and lacks some. The profile shows about 400,000 clones, around 86% of them singletons. The donors were members of the validation cohort, which comprised more than 90 subjects and was separate from the first cohort of about 700 subjects. This CDR3 has 17 residues. From germline, CDR1 is MNHNS and CDR2 SASEGT. V lost 4 bases to trimming and J lost 6 bases; unmatched junction nucleotides: 16. Material for sequencing was PBMCs. The chain combines TRBV6-1 with TRBJ2-3, with 7 bases identical to TRBD1. The TCR sequence derives from a woman between 18 and 30 years old in good health and CMV-seronegative. The CDR3 nucleotides are TGTGCCAGCAGTGGAGGACGACGGACAGGTTCTATGGATACGCAGTATTTT. This sequence encodes CASSGGRRTGSMDTQYF.